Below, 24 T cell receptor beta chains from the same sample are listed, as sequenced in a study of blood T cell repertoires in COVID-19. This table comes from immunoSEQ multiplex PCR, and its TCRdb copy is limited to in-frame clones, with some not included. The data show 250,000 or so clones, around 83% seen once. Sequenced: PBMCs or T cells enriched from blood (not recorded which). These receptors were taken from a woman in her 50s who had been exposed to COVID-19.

The CDR3 DNA sequence: TGTGCCAGCAGCCAAGATCCACATCTTTCGAAGCAGTACTTC. Protein product: CASSQDPHLSKQYF. This chain joins TRBV14 and TRBJ2-7, with unresolved D. V lost 0 bases and J 8 bases, leaving 14 bases between the germline ends. The CDR3 contains 14 residues. Germline V lookup: CDR1 SGHDN, CDR2 FVKESK.

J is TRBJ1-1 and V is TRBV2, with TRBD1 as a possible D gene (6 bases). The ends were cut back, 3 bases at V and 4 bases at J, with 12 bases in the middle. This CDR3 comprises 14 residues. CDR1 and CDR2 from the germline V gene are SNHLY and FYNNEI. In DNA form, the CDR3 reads TGTGCCAGCAGTGATGACAGGTTGGGCACTGAAGCTTTCTTT. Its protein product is CASSDDRLGTEAFF.

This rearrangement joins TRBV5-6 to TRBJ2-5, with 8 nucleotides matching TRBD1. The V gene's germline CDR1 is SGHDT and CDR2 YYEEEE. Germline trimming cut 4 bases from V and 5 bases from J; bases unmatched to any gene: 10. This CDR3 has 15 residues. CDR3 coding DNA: TGTGCCAGCAGCCCCAACAGGGGGAAGGCGGAGACCCAGTACTTC. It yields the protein CASSPNRGKAETQYF.

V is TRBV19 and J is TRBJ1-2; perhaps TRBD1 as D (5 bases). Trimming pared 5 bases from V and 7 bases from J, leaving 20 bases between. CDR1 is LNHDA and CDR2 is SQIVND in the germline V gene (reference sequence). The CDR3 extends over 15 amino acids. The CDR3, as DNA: TGTGCCAGTAGTGACCCGGGACTGATTGTGGGTGGCTACACCTTC. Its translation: CASSDPGLIVGGYTF.

The CDR3 nucleotides read TGTGCCAGCAGCCTAAAAGGGAGACTTCCCACGTCGGGCACAGATACGCAGTATTTT. Protein: CASSLKGRLPTSGTDTQYF. The V call is TRBV2, the J call TRBJ2-3; the D gene is possibly TRBD2 (5 bases). Deletions cut 6 bases from V and 1 base from J, with 26 bases between. Looked up from germline, CDR1 is SNHLY and CDR2 is FYNNEI. The CDR3 has 19 residues. The entire variable domain, with the rest obtained from reference TRBV2 and TRBJ2-3, is as follows: EPEVTQTPSHQVTQMGQEVILRCVPISNHLYFYWYRQILGQKVEFLVSFYNNEISEKSEIFDDQFSVERPDGSNFTLKIRSTKLEDSAMYFCASSLKGRLPTSGTDTQYFGPGTRLTVL.

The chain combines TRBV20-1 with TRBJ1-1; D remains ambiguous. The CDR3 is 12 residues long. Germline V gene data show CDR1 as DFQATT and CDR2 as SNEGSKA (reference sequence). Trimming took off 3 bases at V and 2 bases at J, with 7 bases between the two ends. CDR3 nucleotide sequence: TGCAGTGCTAGTTTAACTAACACTGAAGCTTTCTTT. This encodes CSASLTNTEAFF.

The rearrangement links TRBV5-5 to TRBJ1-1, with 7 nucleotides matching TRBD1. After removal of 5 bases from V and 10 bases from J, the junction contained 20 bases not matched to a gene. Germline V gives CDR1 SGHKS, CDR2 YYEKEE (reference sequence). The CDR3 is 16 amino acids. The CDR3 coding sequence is TGTGCCAGCAGACCCGCCGTACAAACAGGGGCCCCGAGAGCTTTCTTT. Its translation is CASRPAVQTGAPRAFF.

The CDR3 region is CASSPGTDSLNSPLHF. CDR3 bases: TGTGCCAGCAGCCCGGGTACGGACAGCCTCAATTCACCCCTCCACTTT. The genes are TRBV14 and TRBJ1-6; D is perhaps TRBD1 (6 bases). Trimming left V 4 bases short and J 7 bases short, with 17 bases between. The CDR3 length is 16 residues. The germline V gene encodes CDR1 SGHDN and CDR2 FVKESK.

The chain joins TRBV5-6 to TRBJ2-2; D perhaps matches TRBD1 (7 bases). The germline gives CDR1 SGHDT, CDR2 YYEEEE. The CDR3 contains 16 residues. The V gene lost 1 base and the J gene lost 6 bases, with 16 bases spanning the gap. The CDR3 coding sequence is TGTGCCAGCAGCTTGTTTGGCAGGGGGGCGTCCGGGGAGCTGTTTTTT. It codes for CASSLFGRGASGELFF.

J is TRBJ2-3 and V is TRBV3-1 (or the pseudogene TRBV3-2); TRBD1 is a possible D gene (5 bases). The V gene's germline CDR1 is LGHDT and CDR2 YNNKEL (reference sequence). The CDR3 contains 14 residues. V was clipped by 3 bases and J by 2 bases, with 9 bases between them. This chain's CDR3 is CASSQGRDTDTQYF. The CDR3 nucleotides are TGTGCCAGCAGCCAGGGCAGGGACACAGATACGCAGTATTTT.

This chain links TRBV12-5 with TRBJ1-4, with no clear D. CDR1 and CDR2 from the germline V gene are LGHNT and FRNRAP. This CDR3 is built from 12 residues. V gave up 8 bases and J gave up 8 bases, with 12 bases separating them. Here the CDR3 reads CASPQLAEKLFF. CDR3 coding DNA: TGTGCTAGTCCCCAGCTAGCGGAAAAACTGTTTTTT. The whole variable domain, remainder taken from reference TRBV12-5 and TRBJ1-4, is DARVTQTPRHKVTEMGQEVTMRCQPILGHNTVFWYRQTMMQGLELLAYFRNRAPLDDSGMPKDRFSAEMPDATLATLKIQPSEPRDSAVYFCASPQLAEKLFFGSGTQLSVL.

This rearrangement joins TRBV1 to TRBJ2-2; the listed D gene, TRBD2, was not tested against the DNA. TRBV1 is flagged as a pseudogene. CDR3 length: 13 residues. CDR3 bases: TGCACCAGCACCCTAGGAGGCGGCGGGGAGCTGTTTTTT. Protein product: CTSTLGGGGELFF.

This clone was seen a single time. CDR3 sequence (DNA): TGCGCCAGCAAAAAGGGGCAAGAAGATACGCAGTATTTT. This gives the protein CASKKGQEDTQYF. The rearrangement uses TRBV10-1 and TRBJ2-3; D possibly corresponds to TRBD1 (5 bases). Trimming left V 7 bases short and J 5 bases short, with 13 bases between. The CDR3 runs to 13 residues. CDR1 is WNHNN, CDR2 SYGVQD, per germline (reference sequence).

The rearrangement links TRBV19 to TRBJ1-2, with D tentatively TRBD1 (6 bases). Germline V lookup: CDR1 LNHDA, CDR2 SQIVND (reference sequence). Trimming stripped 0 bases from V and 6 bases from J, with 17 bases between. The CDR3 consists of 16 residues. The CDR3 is CASSIDLPSTGHGYTF. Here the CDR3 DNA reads TGTGCCAGTAGTATAGATCTTCCCTCGACAGGCCATGGCTACACCTTC.

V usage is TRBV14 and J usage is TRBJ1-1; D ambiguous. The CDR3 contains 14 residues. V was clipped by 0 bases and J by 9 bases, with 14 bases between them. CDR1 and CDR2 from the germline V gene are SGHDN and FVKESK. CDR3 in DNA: TGTGCCAGCAGCCAAGAAAGTTGGCCAGTTAAAGCTTTCTTT. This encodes CASSQESWPVKAFF.

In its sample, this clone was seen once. CDR3 DNA sequence: TGTGCCAGCAGCTTAGCACACTGGGGGGGCTACGAGCAGTACTTC. It specifies CASSLAHWGGYEQYF. The chain recombines TRBV7-2 with TRBJ2-7; 7 bases align to TRBD2. Germline trimming cut 0 bases from V and 3 bases from J; bases unmatched to any gene: 5. The CDR3 sequence is 15 residues long. Germline-derived CDR1 and CDR2 are SGHTA and FQGNSA. The entire variable domain, with the rest obtained from reference TRBV7-2 and TRBJ2-7, is as follows: GAGVSQSPSNKVTEKGKDVELRCDPISGHTALYWYRQSLGQGLEFLIYFQGNSAPDKSGLPSDRFSAERTGGSVSTLTIQRTQQEDSAVYLCASSLAHWGGYEQYFGPGTRLTVT.

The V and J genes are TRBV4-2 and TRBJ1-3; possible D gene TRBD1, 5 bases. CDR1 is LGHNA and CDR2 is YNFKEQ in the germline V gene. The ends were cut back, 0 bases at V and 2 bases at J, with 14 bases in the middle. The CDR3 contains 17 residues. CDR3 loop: CASSQEPATGAGNTIYF. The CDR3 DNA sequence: TGTGCCAGCAGCCAAGAGCCGGCCACGGGGGCTGGAAACACCATATATTTT.

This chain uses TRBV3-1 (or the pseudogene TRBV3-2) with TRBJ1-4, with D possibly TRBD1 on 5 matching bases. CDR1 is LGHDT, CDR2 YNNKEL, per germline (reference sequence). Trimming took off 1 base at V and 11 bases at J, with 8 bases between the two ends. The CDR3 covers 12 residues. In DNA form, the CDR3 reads TGTGCCAGCAGCCAAGGGGGGGAGAAACTGTTTTTT. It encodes CASSQGGEKLFF.

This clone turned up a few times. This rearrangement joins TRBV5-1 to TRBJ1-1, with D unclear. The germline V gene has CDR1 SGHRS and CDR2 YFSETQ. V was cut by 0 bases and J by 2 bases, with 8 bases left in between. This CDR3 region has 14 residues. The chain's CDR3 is CASSLAGINTEAFF. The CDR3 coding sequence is TGCGCCAGCAGCTTGGCCGGGATAAACACTGAAGCTTTCTTT. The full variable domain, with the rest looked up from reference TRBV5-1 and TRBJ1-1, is KAGVTQTPRYLIKTRGQQVTLSCSPISGHRSVSWYQQTPGQGLQFLFEYFSETQRNKGNFPGRFSGRQFSNSRSEMNVSTLELGDSALYLCASSLAGINTEAFFGQGTRLTVV.

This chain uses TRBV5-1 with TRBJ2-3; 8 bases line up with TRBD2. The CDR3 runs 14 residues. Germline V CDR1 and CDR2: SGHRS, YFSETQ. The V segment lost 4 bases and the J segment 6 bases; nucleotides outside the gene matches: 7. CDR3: CASSLSGGSDTQYF. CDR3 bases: TGCGCCAGCAGCCTAAGCGGGGGCTCGGATACGCAGTATTTT.

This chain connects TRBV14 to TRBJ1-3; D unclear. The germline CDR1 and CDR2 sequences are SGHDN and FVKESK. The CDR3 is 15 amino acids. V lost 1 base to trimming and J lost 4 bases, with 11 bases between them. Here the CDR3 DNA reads TGTGCCAGCAGCCAAGCCGGAGTACCGGGAAACACCATATATTTT. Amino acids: CASSQAGVPGNTIYF.

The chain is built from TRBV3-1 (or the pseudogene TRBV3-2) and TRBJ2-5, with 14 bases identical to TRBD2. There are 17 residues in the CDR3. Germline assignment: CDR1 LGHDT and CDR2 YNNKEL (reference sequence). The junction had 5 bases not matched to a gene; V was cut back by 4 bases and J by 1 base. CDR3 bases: TGTGCCAGCAGCCCCCTTGGACTAGCGGGGGGCCAAGAGACCCAGTACTTC. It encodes CASSPLGLAGGQETQYF.

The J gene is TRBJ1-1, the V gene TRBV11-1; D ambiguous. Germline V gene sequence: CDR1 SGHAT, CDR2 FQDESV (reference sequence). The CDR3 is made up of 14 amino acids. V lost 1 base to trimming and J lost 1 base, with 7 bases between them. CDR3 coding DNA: TGTGCCAGCAGCTTAGAGGAGGGGAACACTGAAGCTTTCTTT. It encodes CASSLEEGNTEAFF.

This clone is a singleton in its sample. The CDR3 bases are TGTGCCAGCAGCTTCCTGACAGGGCACAGTGAGCAGTTCTTC. Its protein is CASSFLTGHSEQFF. The V gene is TRBV7-2, the J gene TRBJ2-1; 7 bases match TRBD1. With 3 bases clipped from V and 9 bases from J, the junction kept 8 bases outside the gene matches. The CDR3 consists of 14 residues. The V gene's germline CDR1 is SGHTA and CDR2 FQGNSA.